The 9 T cell receptor beta chains presented below share a single source sample, sequenced in a study of T cells in Graves' hyperthyroidism and ophthalmopathy. The CDR3 regions of TCR beta were amplified from RNA transcripts. The HTBI primer set was used in a first-round RT-PCR of the TCR CDR3. TCRdb re-analysed the multiplex PCR reads in MiXCR, keeping a single row per CDR3 protein. The data show around 350,000 distinct CDR3 sequences, 13% to 15% seen once. The sample consisted of blood. All receptors come from a woman aged 25 to 39 with Graves' ophthalmopathy.

This clonotype has just a few counts. One end of the junction varies from germline; a read error may be responsible. V gene TRBV28 combines with J gene TRBJ1-1; a weak D match, TRBD1 (6 bases). The germline CDR1 and CDR2 sequences are MDHEN and SYDVKM. The CDR3 loop spans 17 amino acids. The CDR3 DNA follows: TGTGCCTGCAGTGCATTAACAGGGATTTGGGTGGACACTGAAGCTTTCTTT. The encoded protein is CACSALTGIWVDTEAFF.

The count of this clonotype is one. Just one base apart from a much larger clone, this may be a read error. V usage is TRBV7-2 and J usage is TRBJ2-7; D is unclear. The CDR3 is 13 amino acids. Germline-derived CDR1 and CDR2 are SGHTA and FQGNSA. DNA for the CDR3: TGTGCCAGCAGCTCCTCGAGCTCCTACAAGCAGTACTTC. Translating gives CASSSSSSYKQYF. Together with reference TRBV7-2 and TRBJ2-7, the CDR3 gives the full variable domain: GAGVSQSPSNKVTEKGKDVELRCDPISGHTALYWYRQSLGQGLEFLIYFQGNSAPDKSGLPSDRFSAERTGGSVSTLTIQRTQQEDSAVYLCASSSSSSYKQYFGPGTRLTVT.

This clonotype was counted ten times or more. The J gene is TRBJ1-6, the V gene TRBV5-1, with a tentative D call TRBD1 (6 bases). CDR1 is SGHRS, CDR2 YFSETQ, per germline. Trimming took 1 base from V and 9 from J, leaving 14 bases between them. The CDR3 is made up of 15 amino acids. The CDR3 loop is CASSLSAGVPSPLHF. DNA for the CDR3: TGCGCCAGCAGCTTGTCCGCAGGGGTACCTTCACCCCTCCACTTT.

This clonotype has a count of ten or more. The J gene is TRBJ1-4, the V gene TRBV2, with D uncertain. Trimming cost V 3 bases and J 10 bases, with 12 bases left between them. The CDR3 sequence is 13 residues long. Germline V CDR1 and CDR2: SNHLY, FYNNEI. CDR3 in DNA: TGTGCCAGCAGTGAGGGCTCTGTGGGAAAACTGTTTTTT. This gives the protein CASSEGSVGKLFF.

This chain joins TRBV6-1 and TRBJ2-4; 8 nucleotides align to TRBD1. The CDR3 runs to 14 residues. CDR1 and CDR2 from the germline V gene are MNHNS and SASEGT. V was clipped by 8 bases and J by 1 base; unmatched bases: 4. The CDR3 loop is CASQGAGAKNIQYF. The CDR3 DNA reads TGTGCCAGCCAGGGGGCAGGGGCCAAAAACATTCAGTACTTC.

This clonotype was seen ten or more times. V and J are TRBV12-3 or TRBV12-4 and TRBJ2-7; D call uncertain. Trimming removed 5 bases from V and 3 bases from J, with 11 bases in between. The CDR3 is made up of 13 amino acids. The CDR3 is CASSIGPLYEQYF. DNA for the CDR3: TGTGCCAGCAGTATCGGGCCCCTCTACGAGCAGTACTTC.

This clonotype was observed many times. The V gene is TRBV6-1, the J gene TRBJ1-5; D uncertain. Germline CDR1 MNHNS, CDR2 SASEGT. V was shortened by 5 bases and J by 6 bases, with 8 bases between the two germline ends. CDR3 length: 12 amino acids. CDR3 nucleotides: TGTGCCAGCAGTAAATCCCCTCAGCCCCAGCATTTT. As protein: CASSKSPQPQHF.

This clonotype occurred a few times. The genes are TRBV10-3 and TRBJ2-2, with D tentatively TRBD2 (5 bases). Trimming removed 2 bases from V and 7 bases from J, with 14 bases in between. The CDR3 is 15 residues long. Germline CDR1 is ENHRY and CDR2 is SYGVKD. CDR3 protein: CAISEITVEGGELFF. CDR3 DNA: TGTGCCATCAGTGAGATCACAGTTGAGGGCGGGGAGCTGTTTTTT.

This clonotype came up many times. The genes are TRBV27 and TRBJ2-1; 10 nucleotides line up with TRBD1. With 5 bases clipped from V and 0 bases from J, the junction kept 13 bases outside the gene matches. This CDR3 comprises 19 residues. Germline CDR1 reads MNHEY; CDR2 reads SMNVEV (reference sequence). CDR3 residues: CASSLGTGAVMSSYNEQFF. Here the CDR3 DNA reads TGTGCCAGCAGTCTCGGGACAGGGGCGGTGATGAGCTCCTACAATGAGCAGTTCTTC.